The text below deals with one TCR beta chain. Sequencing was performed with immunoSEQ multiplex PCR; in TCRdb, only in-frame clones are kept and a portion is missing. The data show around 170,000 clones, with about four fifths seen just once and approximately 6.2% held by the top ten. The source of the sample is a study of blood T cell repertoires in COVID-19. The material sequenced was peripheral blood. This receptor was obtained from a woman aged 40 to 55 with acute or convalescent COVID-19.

The CDR3 protein is CASILTLSGLRNGYTF. The CDR3 region has the DNA TGTGCCAGCATCCTAACCCTCTCCGGGTTACGGAATGGCTACACCTTC. J is TRBJ1-2 and V is TRBV28, with D hard to call. Germline V CDR1 and CDR2: MDHEN, SYDVKM. V was cut by 7 bases and J by 6 bases, with 24 bases left in between. The CDR3 runs 16 residues.